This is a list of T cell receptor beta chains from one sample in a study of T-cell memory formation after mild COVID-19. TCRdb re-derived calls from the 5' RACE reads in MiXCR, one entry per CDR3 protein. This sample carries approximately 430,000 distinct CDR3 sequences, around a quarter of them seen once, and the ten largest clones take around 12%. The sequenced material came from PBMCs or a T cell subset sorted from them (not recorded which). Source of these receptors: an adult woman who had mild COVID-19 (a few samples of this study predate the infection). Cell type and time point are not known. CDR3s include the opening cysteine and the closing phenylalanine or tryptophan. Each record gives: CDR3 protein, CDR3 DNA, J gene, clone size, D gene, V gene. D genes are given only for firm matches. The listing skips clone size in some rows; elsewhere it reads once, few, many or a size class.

cdr3_aa: CASSSGLAGSPYNEQFF; cdr3_nt: TGTGCCAGCAGCTCGGGACTAGCGGGATCGCCCTACAATGAGCAGTTCTTC; j_call: TRBJ2-1; clone_size: few; d_call: TRBD2; v_call: TRBV5-8
cdr3_aa: CASIDLAGTYEQYF; cdr3_nt: TGTGCCAGCATTGACCTAGCGGGAACCTACGAGCAGTACTTC; j_call: TRBJ2-7; clone_size: NA; d_call: TRBD2; v_call: TRBV7-9
cdr3_aa: CASRGYSETQYF; cdr3_nt: TGTGCCAGTAGGGGTTATTCGGAGACCCAGTACTTC; j_call: TRBJ2-5; clone_size: NA; d_call: NA; v_call: TRBV19
cdr3_aa: CASTQRDTQYF; cdr3_nt: TGTGCCAGCACCCAACGAGATACGCAGTATTTT; j_call: TRBJ2-3; clone_size: few; d_call: NA; v_call: TRBV7-2
cdr3_aa: CASRETGTNTEAFF; cdr3_nt: TGTGCCAGCAGGGAGACAGGGACGAACACTGAAGCTTTCTTT; j_call: TRBJ1-1; clone_size: NA; d_call: TRBD1; v_call: TRBV7-3
cdr3_aa: CASSLVYMTSGYNEQFF; cdr3_nt: TGTGCCAGCAGCTTAGTGTATATGACTAGCGGATACAATGAGCAGTTCTTC; j_call: TRBJ2-1; clone_size: few; d_call: TRBD2; v_call: TRBV7-2
cdr3_aa: CASSFVQDEAFF; cdr3_nt: TGTGCCAGCAGTTTCGTACAGGATGAAGCTTTCTTT; j_call: TRBJ1-1; clone_size: NA; d_call: NA; v_call: TRBV12-3/TRBV12-4
cdr3_aa: CASSPPPGFPPQHF; cdr3_nt: TGTGCCAGCTCACCACCGCCGGGTTTCCCGCCCCAGCATTTT; j_call: TRBJ1-5; clone_size: NA; d_call: NA; v_call: TRBV18
cdr3_aa: CASHSMNTEAFF; cdr3_nt: TGCGCCAGTCATTCTATGAACACTGAAGCTTTCTTT; j_call: TRBJ1-1; clone_size: many; d_call: NA; v_call: TRBV5-1
cdr3_aa: CASSLSRQTSYEQYF; cdr3_nt: TGCGCCAGCAGCTTAAGTCGCCAGACTTCCTACGAGCAGTACTTC; j_call: TRBJ2-7; clone_size: NA; d_call: NA; v_call: TRBV5-1
cdr3_aa: CASSEAGWDTQYF; cdr3_nt: TGTGCCAGCAGTGAGGCGGGGTGGGATACGCAGTATTTT; j_call: TRBJ2-3; clone_size: NA; d_call: NA; v_call: TRBV25-1
cdr3_aa: CASSLVPGNTEAFF; cdr3_nt: TGTGCCAGCAGCTTAGTTCCGGGGAACACTGAAGCTTTCTTT; j_call: TRBJ1-1; clone_size: NA; d_call: NA; v_call: TRBV11-2
cdr3_aa: CASSLYFGGAPYEQYF; cdr3_nt: TGTGCCAGCAGCTTGTATTTCGGCGGGGCCCCGTACGAGCAGTACTTC; j_call: TRBJ2-7; clone_size: few; d_call: NA; v_call: TRBV11-2
cdr3_aa: CASSLEGVGRVDTQYF; cdr3_nt: TGTGCCAGCAGCTTAGAGGGCGTAGGGAGGGTGGATACGCAGTATTTT; j_call: TRBJ2-3; clone_size: few; d_call: TRBD2; v_call: TRBV7-8
cdr3_aa: CATSRDPATDTQYF; cdr3_nt: TGTGCCACCAGCAGAGATCCGGCGACAGATACGCAGTATTTT; j_call: TRBJ2-3; clone_size: NA; d_call: NA; v_call: TRBV15
cdr3_aa: CASSRGSGRAPQETQYF; cdr3_nt: TGTGCCAGCAGCCGGGGTAGCGGGAGGGCCCCACAAGAGACCCAGTACTTC; j_call: TRBJ2-5; clone_size: NA; d_call: TRBD2; v_call: TRBV7-2
cdr3_aa: CASGQGLYEQYF; cdr3_nt: TGTGCCAGCGGGCAGGGCTTGTACGAGCAGTACTTC; j_call: TRBJ2-7; clone_size: many; d_call: NA; v_call: TRBV2
cdr3_aa: CATLETGVKNIQYF; cdr3_nt: TGTGCCACCCTCGAGACAGGGGTTAAAAACATTCAGTACTTC; j_call: TRBJ2-4; clone_size: few; d_call: TRBD1; v_call: TRBV7-9
cdr3_aa: CASSYSPGQNSYEQYF; cdr3_nt: TGTGCCAGCAGTTACTCCCCGGGTCAAAACTCCTACGAGCAGTACTTC; j_call: TRBJ2-7; clone_size: few; d_call: NA; v_call: TRBV6-6
cdr3_aa: CASSLRSGQGEAFF; cdr3_nt: TGTGCCAGCAGCTTGCGAAGCGGACAGGGTGAAGCTTTCTTT; j_call: TRBJ1-1; clone_size: few; d_call: TRBD1; v_call: TRBV7-9
cdr3_aa: CASIPNVGYNSPLHF; cdr3_nt: TGTGCCAGCATCCCGAACGTCGGGTATAATTCACCCCTCCACTTT; j_call: TRBJ1-6; clone_size: NA; d_call: NA; v_call: TRBV12-3/TRBV12-4
cdr3_aa: CASSLTDSSYNEQFF; cdr3_nt: TGTGCCAGCAGCTTAACGGACAGCTCCTACAATGAGCAGTTCTTC; j_call: TRBJ2-1; clone_size: NA; d_call: NA; v_call: TRBV7-8
cdr3_aa: CASSHRDPSTEAFF; cdr3_nt: TGCGCCAGCAGCCACCGGGACCCGTCCACTGAAGCTTTCTTT; j_call: TRBJ1-1; clone_size: few; d_call: NA; v_call: TRBV4-1
cdr3_aa: CASSELSRGTFDEQFF; cdr3_nt: TGTGCCAGCAGTGAACTTAGCAGGGGGACTTTTGATGAGCAGTTCTTC; j_call: TRBJ2-1; clone_size: NA; d_call: NA; v_call: TRBV25-1
cdr3_aa: CASSFLGSRLKRYNEQFF; cdr3_nt: TGTGCCAGCAGCTTCCTCGGCTCTCGCTTGAAAAGATACAATGAGCAGTTCTTC; j_call: TRBJ2-1; clone_size: few; d_call: NA; v_call: TRBV7-6
cdr3_aa: CAISENNQPQHF; cdr3_nt: TGTGCCATCAGTGAGAACAATCAGCCCCAGCATTTT; j_call: TRBJ1-5; clone_size: NA; d_call: NA; v_call: TRBV10-3
cdr3_aa: CASSLTRTDTQYF; cdr3_nt: TGTGCCAGCAGTTTAACCCGCACAGATACGCAGTATTTT; j_call: TRBJ2-3; clone_size: many; d_call: NA; v_call: TRBV12-3/TRBV12-4
cdr3_aa: CASSQERGNQETQYF; cdr3_nt: TGTGCCAGCAGCCAAGAGCGGGGGAACCAAGAGACCCAGTACTTC; j_call: TRBJ2-5; clone_size: many; d_call: TRBD2; v_call: TRBV4-2
cdr3_aa: CASRHGSGASTDTQYF; cdr3_nt: TGTGCCAGCAGGCATGGGAGCGGGGCCAGCACAGATACGCAGTATTTT; j_call: TRBJ2-3; clone_size: few; d_call: TRBD2; v_call: TRBV9
cdr3_aa: CASSLVPTSGSRYNEQFF; cdr3_nt: TGTGCCAGCAGCTTAGTTCCGACTAGCGGGAGCCGATACAATGAGCAGTTCTTC; j_call: TRBJ2-1; clone_size: few; d_call: TRBD2; v_call: TRBV7-2
cdr3_aa: CSVQQGANYGYTF; cdr3_nt: TGCAGCGTTCAGCAGGGGGCTAACTATGGCTACACCTTC; j_call: TRBJ1-2; clone_size: NA; d_call: TRBD1; v_call: TRBV29-1
cdr3_aa: CASSLGHRRTEAFF; cdr3_nt: TGTGCCAGCAGCCTCGGACACCGAAGGACTGAAGCTTTCTTT; j_call: TRBJ1-1; clone_size: NA; d_call: NA; v_call: TRBV11-2
cdr3_aa: CASSLSFGTGSGYTF; cdr3_nt: TGCGCCAGCAGCTTGTCTTTTGGCACGGGTAGTGGCTACACCTTC; j_call: TRBJ1-2; clone_size: NA; d_call: NA; v_call: TRBV5-1
cdr3_aa: CSAPGENTEAFF; cdr3_nt: TGCAGTGCACCAGGGGAGAACACTGAAGCTTTCTTT; j_call: TRBJ1-1; clone_size: NA; d_call: NA; v_call: TRBV20-1
cdr3_aa: CASSWGRYPGAEAFF; cdr3_nt: TGTGCCAGCAGTTGGGGGAGATACCCCGGGGCTGAAGCTTTCTTT; j_call: TRBJ1-1; clone_size: NA; d_call: NA; v_call: TRBV12-3/TRBV12-4
cdr3_aa: CASSIAGWTYNEQFF; cdr3_nt: TGTGCCAGCAGTATAGCGGGATGGACCTACAATGAGCAGTTCTTC; j_call: TRBJ2-1; clone_size: NA; d_call: TRBD2; v_call: TRBV12-3/TRBV12-4
cdr3_aa: CASSQDPGQGWAEAFF; cdr3_nt: TGCGCCAGCAGCCAGGACCCGGGACAGGGGTGGGCTGAAGCTTTCTTT; j_call: TRBJ1-1; clone_size: few; d_call: TRBD1; v_call: TRBV4-3
cdr3_aa: CASSETSGAFTDTQYF; cdr3_nt: TGTGCCAGCAGCGAGACTAGCGGGGCCTTCACAGATACGCAGTATTTT; j_call: TRBJ2-3; clone_size: NA; d_call: TRBD2; v_call: TRBV6-1
cdr3_aa: CASSLGTGGREQYF; cdr3_nt: TGTGCCAGCTCCCTTGGGACAGGGGGCAGGGAGCAGTACTTC; j_call: TRBJ2-7; clone_size: few; d_call: TRBD1; v_call: TRBV18
cdr3_aa: CASSADEGYHQPQHF; cdr3_nt: TGTGCCAGCAGCGCAGATGAGGGTTACCATCAGCCCCAGCATTTT; j_call: TRBJ1-5; clone_size: NA; d_call: NA; v_call: TRBV9
cdr3_aa: CASSLSGANEQFF; cdr3_nt: TGTGCCAGCAGCTTAAGTGGAGCCAATGAGCAGTTCTTC; j_call: TRBJ2-1; clone_size: many; d_call: NA; v_call: TRBV7-3
cdr3_aa: CASSSLKGEPPPYEQYF; cdr3_nt: TGTGCCAGCAGCTCGCTCAAGGGAGAACCACCCCCTTACGAGCAGTACTTC; j_call: TRBJ2-7; clone_size: few; d_call: NA; v_call: TRBV7-9
cdr3_aa: CASSLAGDRGRSTDTQYF; cdr3_nt: TGTGCCAGCAGCTTGGCCGGGGACAGGGGGCGAAGCACAGATACGCAGTATTTT; j_call: TRBJ2-3; clone_size: few; d_call: TRBD1; v_call: TRBV5-5
cdr3_aa: CASSLEGGMNTEAFF; cdr3_nt: TGCGCCAGCAGCTTGGAGGGCGGGATGAACACTGAAGCTTTCTTT; j_call: TRBJ1-1; clone_size: NA; d_call: NA; v_call: TRBV5-1
cdr3_aa: CATEDRGSTDTQYF; cdr3_nt: TGTGCCACCGAAGACAGGGGGTCCACAGATACGCAGTATTTT; j_call: TRBJ2-3; clone_size: many; d_call: TRBD1; v_call: TRBV24-1